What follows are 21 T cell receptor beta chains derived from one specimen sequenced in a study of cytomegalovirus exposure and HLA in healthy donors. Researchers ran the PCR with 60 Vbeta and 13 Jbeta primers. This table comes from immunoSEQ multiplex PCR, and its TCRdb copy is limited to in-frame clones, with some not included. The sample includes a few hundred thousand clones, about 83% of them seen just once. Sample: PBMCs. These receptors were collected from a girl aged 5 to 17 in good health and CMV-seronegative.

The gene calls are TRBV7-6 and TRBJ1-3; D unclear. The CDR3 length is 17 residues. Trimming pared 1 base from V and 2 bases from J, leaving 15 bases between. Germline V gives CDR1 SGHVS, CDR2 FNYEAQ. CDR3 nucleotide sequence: TGTGCCAGCAGCTTAGTTGGAGGTGGGCAAACTGGAAACACCATATATTTT. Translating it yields CASSLVGGGQTGNTIYF.

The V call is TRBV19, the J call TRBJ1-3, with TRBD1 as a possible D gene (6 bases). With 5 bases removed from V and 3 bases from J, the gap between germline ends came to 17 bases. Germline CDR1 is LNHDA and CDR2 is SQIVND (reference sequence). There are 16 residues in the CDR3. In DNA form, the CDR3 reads TGTGCCAGTAGTCGAGTAGGGGACAATATTGGAAACACCATATATTTT. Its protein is CASSRVGDNIGNTIYF.

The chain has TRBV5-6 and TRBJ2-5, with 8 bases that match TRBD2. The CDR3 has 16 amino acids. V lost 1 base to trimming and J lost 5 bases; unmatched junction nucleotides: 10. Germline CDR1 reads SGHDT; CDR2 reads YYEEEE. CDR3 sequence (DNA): TGTGCCAGCAGCTTGTTGCGGGGGGCCAGAGGGGAGACCCAGTACTTC. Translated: CASSLLRGARGETQYF.

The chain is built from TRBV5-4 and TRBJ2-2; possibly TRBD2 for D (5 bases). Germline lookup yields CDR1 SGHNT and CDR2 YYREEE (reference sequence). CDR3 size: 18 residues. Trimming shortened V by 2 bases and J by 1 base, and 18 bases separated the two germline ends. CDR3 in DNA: TGTGCCAGCAGCTTTCAGAATTCAGCGGCCATGAACACCGGGGAGCTGTTTTTT. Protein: CASSFQNSAAMNTGELFF.

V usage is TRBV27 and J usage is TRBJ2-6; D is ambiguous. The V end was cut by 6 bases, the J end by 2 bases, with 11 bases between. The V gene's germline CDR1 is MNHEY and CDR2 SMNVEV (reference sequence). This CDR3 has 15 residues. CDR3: CASRELVTGANVLTF. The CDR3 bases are TGTGCCAGCAGAGAGTTGGTAACTGGGGCCAACGTCCTGACTTTC.

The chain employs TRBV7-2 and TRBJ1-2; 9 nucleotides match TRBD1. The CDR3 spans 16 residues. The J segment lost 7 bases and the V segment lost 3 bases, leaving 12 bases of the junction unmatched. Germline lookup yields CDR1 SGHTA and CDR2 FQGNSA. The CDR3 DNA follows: TGTGCCAGCAGCTTGTCGCCATACCGGGACAGGGCTGGCTACACCTTC. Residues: CASSLSPYRDRAGYTF.

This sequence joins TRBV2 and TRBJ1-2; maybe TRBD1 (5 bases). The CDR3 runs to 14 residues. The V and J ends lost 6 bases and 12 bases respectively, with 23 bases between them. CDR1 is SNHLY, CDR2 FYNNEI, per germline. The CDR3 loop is CASSPRGNGVGHTF. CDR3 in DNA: TGTGCCAGCAGCCCACGGGGGAATGGGGTAGGGCACACCTTC. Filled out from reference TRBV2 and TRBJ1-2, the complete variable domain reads EPEVTQTPSHQVTQMGQEVILRCVPISNHLYFYWYRQILGQKVEFLVSFYNNEISEKSEIFDDQFSVERPDGSNFTLKIRSTKLEDSAMYFCASSPRGNGVGHTFGSGTRLTVV.

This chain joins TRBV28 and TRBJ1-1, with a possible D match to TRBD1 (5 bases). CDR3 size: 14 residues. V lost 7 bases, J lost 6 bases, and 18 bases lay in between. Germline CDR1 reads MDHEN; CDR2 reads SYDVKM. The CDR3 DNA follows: TGTGCCAGCACCCCGCACAGGCGGCCGCCTGAAGCTTTCTTT. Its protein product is CASTPHRRPPEAFF.

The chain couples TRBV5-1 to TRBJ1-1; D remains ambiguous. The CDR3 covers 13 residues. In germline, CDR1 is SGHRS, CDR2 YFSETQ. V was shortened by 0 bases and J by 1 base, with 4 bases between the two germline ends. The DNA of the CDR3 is TGCGCCAGCAGCTTGGAGCAGAACACTGAAGCTTTCTTT. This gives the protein CASSLEQNTEAFF.

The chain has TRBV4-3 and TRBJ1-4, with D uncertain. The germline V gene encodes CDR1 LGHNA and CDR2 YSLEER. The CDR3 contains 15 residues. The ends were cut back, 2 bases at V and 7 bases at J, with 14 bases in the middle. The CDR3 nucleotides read TGCGCCAGCAGCCAAACCGGTCCCCGGGGTGAAAAACTGTTTTTT. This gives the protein CASSQTGPRGEKLFF.

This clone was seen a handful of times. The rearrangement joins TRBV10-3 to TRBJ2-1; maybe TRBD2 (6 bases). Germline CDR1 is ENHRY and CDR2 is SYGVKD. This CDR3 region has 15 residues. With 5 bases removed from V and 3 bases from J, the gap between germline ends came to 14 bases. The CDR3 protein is CAISPQLADYNEQFF. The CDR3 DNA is TGTGCCATCAGTCCACAATTAGCGGACTACAATGAGCAGTTCTTC.

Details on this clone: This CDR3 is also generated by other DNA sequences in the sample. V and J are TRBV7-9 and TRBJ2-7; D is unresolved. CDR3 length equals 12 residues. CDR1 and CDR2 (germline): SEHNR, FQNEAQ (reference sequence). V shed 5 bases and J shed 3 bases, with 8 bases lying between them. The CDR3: CASSPGGYEQYF. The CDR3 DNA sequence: TGTGCCAGCAGCCCGGGTGGCTACGAGCAGTACTTC.

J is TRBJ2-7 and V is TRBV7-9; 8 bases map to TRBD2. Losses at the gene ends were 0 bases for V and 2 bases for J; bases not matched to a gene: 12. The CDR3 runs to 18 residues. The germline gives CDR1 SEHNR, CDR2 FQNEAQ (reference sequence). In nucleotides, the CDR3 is TGTGCCAGCAGCTTAGCTAGGGGCCTCGGCGGGAGGACCTACGAGCAGTACTTC. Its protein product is CASSLARGLGGRTYEQYF.

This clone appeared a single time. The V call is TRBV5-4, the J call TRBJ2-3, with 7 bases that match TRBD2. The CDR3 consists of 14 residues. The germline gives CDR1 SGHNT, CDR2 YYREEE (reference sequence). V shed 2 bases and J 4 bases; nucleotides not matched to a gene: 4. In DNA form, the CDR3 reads TGTGCCAGCAGCTTCGGACTAGATGCAGATACGCAGTATTTT. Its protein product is CASSFGLDADTQYF. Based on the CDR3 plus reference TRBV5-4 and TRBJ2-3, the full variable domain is ETGVTQSPTHLIKTRGQQVTLRCSSQSGHNTVSWYQQALGQGPQFIFQYYREEENGRGNFPPRFSGLQFPNYSSELNVNALELDDSALYLCASSFGLDADTQYFGPGTRLTVL.

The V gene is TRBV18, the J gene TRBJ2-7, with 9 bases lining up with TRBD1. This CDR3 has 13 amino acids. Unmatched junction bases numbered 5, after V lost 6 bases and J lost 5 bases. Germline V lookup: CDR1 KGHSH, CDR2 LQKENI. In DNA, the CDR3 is TGTGCCAGCTCGGGACAGGGAAGAAACGAGCAGTACTTC. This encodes CASSGQGRNEQYF.

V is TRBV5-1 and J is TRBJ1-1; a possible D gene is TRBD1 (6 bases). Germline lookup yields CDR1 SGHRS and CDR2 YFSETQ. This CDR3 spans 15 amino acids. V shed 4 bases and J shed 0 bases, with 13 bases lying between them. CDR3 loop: CASSIASGVNTEAFF. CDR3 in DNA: TGCGCCAGCAGCATCGCGTCAGGGGTGAACACTGAAGCTTTCTTT.

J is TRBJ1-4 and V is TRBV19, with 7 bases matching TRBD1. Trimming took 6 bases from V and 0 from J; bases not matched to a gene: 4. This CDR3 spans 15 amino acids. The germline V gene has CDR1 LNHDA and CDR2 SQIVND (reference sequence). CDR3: CASSPGTATNEKLFF. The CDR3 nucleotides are TGTGCCAGTAGCCCGGGGACAGCAACTAATGAAAAACTGTTTTTT. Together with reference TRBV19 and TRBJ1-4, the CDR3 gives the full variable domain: DGGITQSPKYLFRKEGQNVTLSCEQNLNHDAMYWYRQDPGQGLRLIYYSQIVNDFQKGDIAEGYSVSREKKESFPLTVTSAQKNPTAFYLCASSPGTATNEKLFFGSGTQLSVL.

CDR3 nucleotide sequence: TGCGCCAGCAGCTTCAGTCTAGCGGGGGGGCCCGATGAGCAGTTCTTC. It specifies CASSFSLAGGPDEQFF. The chain recombines TRBV5-1 with TRBJ2-1, with 12 bases fitting TRBD2. V shed 2 bases and J 8 bases; nucleotides not matched to a gene: 8. Germline V CDR1 and CDR2: SGHRS, YFSETQ. The CDR3 extends over 16 amino acids.

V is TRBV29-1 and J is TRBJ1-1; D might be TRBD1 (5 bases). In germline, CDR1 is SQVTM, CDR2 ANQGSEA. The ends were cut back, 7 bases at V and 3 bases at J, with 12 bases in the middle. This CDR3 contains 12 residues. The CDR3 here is CSGQEGYTEAFF. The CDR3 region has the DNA TGCAGCGGGCAGGAGGGGTACACTGAAGCTTTCTTT. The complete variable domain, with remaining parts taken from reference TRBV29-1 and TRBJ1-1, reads SAVISQKPSRDICQRGTSLTIQCQVDSQVTMMFWYRQQPGQSLTLIATANQGSEATYESGFVIDKFPISRPNLTFSTLTVSNMSPEDSSIYLCSGQEGYTEAFFGQGTRLTVV.

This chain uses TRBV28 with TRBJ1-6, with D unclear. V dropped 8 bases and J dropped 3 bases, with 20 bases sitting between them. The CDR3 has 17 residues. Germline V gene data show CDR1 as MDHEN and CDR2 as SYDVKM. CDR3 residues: CASANLSPGIYNSPLHF. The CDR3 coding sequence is TGTGCCAGCGCCAATCTATCTCCGGGAATCTATAATTCACCCCTCCACTTT.

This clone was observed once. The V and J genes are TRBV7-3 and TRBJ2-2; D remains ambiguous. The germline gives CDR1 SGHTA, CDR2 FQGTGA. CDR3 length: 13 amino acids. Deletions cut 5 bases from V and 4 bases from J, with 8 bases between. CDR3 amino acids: CASSQAATGELFF. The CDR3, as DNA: TGTGCCAGCAGCCAGGCTGCCACCGGGGAGCTGTTTTTT.